Listed here are 16 T cell receptor beta chains from one sample, sequenced in a study of shared clonotypes between healthy human individuals. Here immunoSEQ multiplex PCR was the method, and the copy in TCRdb shows in-frame clones only, minus some. The profile covers 1,500,000 or so clones, with more than 95% appearing a single time and over 1% taken by the ten largest. The sequenced sample consisted of naive CD4+ T cells sorted from blood. Described subset: CD45RA+ positively selected. Source of these receptors: a young man in good health.

The chain uses TRBV7-9 and TRBJ2-7; D remains ambiguous. There are 14 residues in the CDR3. V dropped 5 bases and J dropped 0 bases, with 11 bases sitting between them. Germline CDR1 SEHNR, CDR2 FQNEAQ (reference sequence). CDR3 in DNA: TGTGCCAGCAGCATACCAGGTTCCTCCTACGAGCAGTACTTC. Protein product: CASSIPGSSYEQYF. Filled out from reference TRBV7-9 and TRBJ2-7, the complete variable domain reads DTGVSQNPRHKITKRGQNVTFRCDPISEHNRLYWYRQTLGQGPEFLTYFQNEAQLEKSRLLSDRFSAERPKGSFSTLEIQRTEQGDSAMYLCASSIPGSSYEQYFGPGTRLTVT.

Concerning this clone itself: Its ends do not fully match the called genes, so a read error is possible. The chain combines TRBV30 with TRBJ2-2; D is possibly TRBD2 (5 bases). The CDR3 contains 15 residues. Germline V gene data show CDR1 as GTSNPN and CDR2 as SVGIG (reference sequence). CDR3 residues: CARRFGVGLTGELFF. The CDR3 DNA reads as TGTGCCCGGAGGTTCGGGGTGGGATTGACCGGGGAGCTGTTTTTT.

The chain uses TRBV7-6 and TRBJ2-6; 9 bases are a match to TRBD1. The CDR3 contains 17 residues. Germline trimming cut 5 bases from V and 3 bases from J; bases unmatched to any gene: 8. Germline V gives CDR1 SGHVS, CDR2 FNYEAQ. The CDR3, as DNA: TGTGCCAGCAGCCCAGGACAGGGGAACAGTGGGGCCAACGTCCTGACTTTC. Protein sequence: CASSPGQGNSGANVLTF.

The gene calls are TRBV15 and TRBJ1-1, with D perhaps TRBD1 (5 bases). Trimming stripped 3 bases from V and 5 bases from J, with 13 bases between. Germline V lookup: CDR1 LNHNV, CDR2 YYDKDF (reference sequence). The CDR3 runs 14 residues. Here the CDR3 reads CATSSGALGTEAFF. The CDR3 DNA reads as TGTGCCACCAGCAGCGGGGCTCTAGGGACTGAAGCTTTCTTT.

This clone was picked up one time. The chain joins TRBV19 to TRBJ2-5; D is possibly TRBD1 (7 bases). This CDR3 contains 14 residues. V lost 5 bases and J 1 base, leaving 11 bases between the germline ends. Germline CDR1 LNHDA, CDR2 SQIVND (reference sequence). Here the CDR3 DNA reads TGTGCCAGTAGTTTGCAGGGGGGCCAAGAGACCCAGTACTTC. Translated, it gives CASSLQGGQETQYF.

This chain connects TRBV7-8 to TRBJ1-2, with 9 positions matching TRBD1. The CDR3 runs to 12 residues. Trimming removed 6 bases from V and 8 bases from J; junction bases left unmatched: 4. CDR1 is SGHVS and CDR2 is FQNEAQ in the germline V gene. CDR3 residues: CASSHRGHGYTF. CDR3 in DNA: TGTGCCAGCAGTCACAGGGGGCACGGCTACACCTTC. The full variable domain, rest sourced from reference TRBV7-8 and TRBJ1-2, is GAGVSQSPRYKVAKRGQDVALRCDPISGHVSLFWYQQALGQGPEFLTYFQNEAQLDKSGLPSDRFFAERPEGSVSTLKIQRTQQEDSAVYLCASSHRGHGYTFGSGTRLTVV.

The rearrangement links TRBV5-6 to TRBJ2-7; D is perhaps TRBD1 (6 bases). The germline V and J ends were trimmed by 0 bases and 0 bases, with 13 bases remaining between them. The CDR3 has 16 amino acids. Germline values: CDR1 SGHDT, CDR2 YYEEEE. CDR3 region: CASSLVGTWTSYEQYF. The CDR3 bases are TGTGCCAGCAGCTTGGTAGGGACATGGACCTCCTACGAGCAGTACTTC.

This clone was seen more than once but under ten times. This rearrangement joins TRBV5-4 to TRBJ1-3, with unresolved D. The CDR3 extends over 15 amino acids. The germline V and J ends were trimmed by 4 bases and 4 bases, with 15 bases remaining between them. From germline, CDR1 is SGHNT and CDR2 YYREEE (reference sequence). Here the CDR3 reads CASSERRAPGNTIYF. The CDR3 nucleotides are TGTGCCAGCAGCGAGAGGCGGGCACCAGGAAACACCATATATTTT.

The chain has TRBV4-1 and TRBJ2-6; a weak D match, TRBD1 (5 bases). The CDR3 consists of 17 residues. The ends were cut back, 1 base at V and 0 bases at J, with 10 bases in the middle. The germline gives CDR1 MGHRA, CDR2 YSYEKL. The CDR3 coding sequence is TGCGCCAGCAGCCAAGGGGGCAGTAGCTCTGGGGCCAACGTCCTGACTTTC. This gives the protein CASSQGGSSSGANVLTF.

The chain employs TRBV5-4 and TRBJ2-7, with 8 bases identical to TRBD1. V lost 4 bases to trimming and J lost 2 bases; unmatched junction nucleotides: 5. CDR3 length equals 14 residues. The V gene's germline CDR1 is SGHNT and CDR2 YYREEE (reference sequence). In DNA, the CDR3 is TGTGCCAGCAGCCCGGGACAGGTGACCTACGAGCAGTACTTC. Its translation: CASSPGQVTYEQYF. The variable domain in full, with the rest retrieved from reference TRBV5-4 and TRBJ2-7, is ETGVTQSPTHLIKTRGQQVTLRCSSQSGHNTVSWYQQALGQGPQFIFQYYREEENGRGNFPPRFSGLQFPNYSSELNVNALELDDSALYLCASSPGQVTYEQYFGPGTRLTVT.

The chain carries TRBV27 and TRBJ2-1, with TRBD2 identical over 14 bases. This CDR3 comprises 15 residues. CDR1 and CDR2 (germline): MNHEY, SMNVEV (reference sequence). V was pared by 5 bases and J by 7 bases, with 4 bases of the junction left unmatched. Here the CDR3 DNA reads TGTGCCAGCAGTAGACTAGCGGGAGGGATGAATGAGCAGTTCTTC. Its translation is CASSRLAGGMNEQFF.

The chain recombines TRBV5-4 with TRBJ2-1; the D call may be TRBD1 or TRBD2 (5 bases each). Trimming pared 1 base from V and 2 bases from J, leaving 10 bases between. There are 15 residues in the CDR3. Germline CDR1 and CDR2: SGHNT and YYREEE (reference sequence). The DNA of the CDR3 is TGTGCCAGCAGCTTGAGGGGAGTAGCCTACAATGAGCAGTTCTTC. Its protein is CASSLRGVAYNEQFF.

The V gene is TRBV6-5, the J gene TRBJ2-5, with D perhaps TRBD1 or TRBD2 (6 bases each). V was shortened by 5 bases and J by 1 base, with 11 bases between the two germline ends. CDR1 MNHEY and CDR2 SVGAGI come from the germline V gene. The CDR3 has 14 amino acids. The CDR3 DNA reads as TGTGCCAGCAGTCGGAGGGACATCCAAGAGACCCAGTACTTC. Protein: CASSRRDIQETQYF.

V usage is TRBV5-4 and J usage is TRBJ2-7; TRBD1 matches at 8 bases. Trimming removed 4 bases from V and 0 bases from J; junction bases left unmatched: 6. The CDR3 has 15 residues. The germline gives CDR1 SGHNT, CDR2 YYREEE (reference sequence). CDR3 residues: CASSRRTGSSYEQYF. The CDR3 DNA sequence: TGTGCCAGCAGCCGGAGGACAGGGAGCTCCTACGAGCAGTACTTC.

V is TRBV7-9 and J is TRBJ1-4, with 12 bases fitting TRBD1. The germline CDR1 and CDR2 sequences are SEHNR and FQNEAQ (reference sequence). CDR3 size: 17 residues. With V trimmed by 5 bases and J by 1 base, 5 bases remained unmatched. Here the CDR3 reads CASSVGQGARTNEKLFF. The CDR3 nucleotides are TGTGCCAGCAGCGTGGGACAGGGGGCGCGAACTAATGAAAAACTGTTTTTT. Looking up the rest from reference TRBV7-9 and TRBJ1-4 gives the full variable domain: DTGVSQNPRHKITKRGQNVTFRCDPISEHNRLYWYRQTLGQGPEFLTYFQNEAQLEKSRLLSDRFSAERPKGSFSTLEIQRTEQGDSAMYLCASSVGQGARTNEKLFFGSGTQLSVL.

About this clone itself: Different DNA sequences within this sample yield the same CDR3. The J gene is TRBJ2-5, the V gene TRBV5-4; 7 bases line up with TRBD1. The CDR3 runs 14 residues. The germline V gene has CDR1 SGHNT and CDR2 YYREEE (reference sequence). Losses at the gene ends were 0 bases for V and 2 bases for J; bases not matched to a gene: 1. DNA of the CDR3: TGTGCCAGCAGCTTGGCACAGGGGCAAGAGACCCAGTACTTC. Its translation: CASSLAQGQETQYF.